One and the same sample provided the 29 T cell receptor beta chains below, sequenced in a study of radiotherapy plus CTLA-4 blockade in lung cancer. The assay was immunoSEQ multiplex PCR, and TCRdb's table has in-frame clones only and misses some. The profile shows over 45,000 clones, approximately 80% of them singletons. Sequenced material: peripheral blood, taken from a patient treated with radiotherapy plus ipilimumab. The source is a human donor with non-small cell lung cancer who had a complete response to radiotherapy plus ipilimumab.

The chain links TRBV30 to TRBJ2-1; 10 bases are a match to TRBD2. CDR3 length: 13 amino acids. Germline CDR1 is GTSNPN and CDR2 is SVGIG (reference sequence). V lost 3 bases to trimming and J lost 11 bases; unmatched junction nucleotides: 7. The CDR3 reads CAWRGLAKGQQFF. For the CDR3, the DNA is TGTGCCTGGAGGGGACTAGCGAAAGGGCAGCAGTTCTTC.

This clone was picked up one time. The V call is TRBV27, the J call TRBJ1-4; TRBD1 matches 7 bases. J gave up 5 bases and V 5 bases, and 8 bases lay outside the gene matches. The CDR3 runs 15 residues. Germline lookup yields CDR1 MNHEY and CDR2 SMNVEV (reference sequence). The chain's CDR3 is CASSRPGQHNEKLFF. CDR3 coding DNA: TGTGCCAGCAGTCGACCGGGACAGCACAATGAAAAACTGTTTTTT.

The J gene is TRBJ2-1, the V gene TRBV9; 9 positions match TRBD2. This CDR3 region has 15 residues. Trimming took 2 bases from V and 5 from J; bases not matched to a gene: 5. Germline-derived CDR1 and CDR2 are SGDLS and YYNGEE. CDR3 sequence (DNA): TGTGCCAGCAGCGTTAGCGGGAGATCCCACAATGAGCAGTTCTTC. Translated: CASSVSGRSHNEQFF. The variable domain in full, with the rest retrieved from reference TRBV9 and TRBJ2-1, is DSGVTQTPKHLITATGQRVTLRCSPRSGDLSVYWYQQSLDQGLQFLIQYYNGEERAKGNILERFSAQQFPDLHSELNLSSLELGDSALYFCASSVSGRSHNEQFFGPGTRLTVL.

This rearrangement joins TRBV5-5 to TRBJ1-2; no definite D call. Trimming cost V 1 base and J 10 bases, with 11 bases left between them. The CDR3 extends over 12 amino acids. Germline V gene data show CDR1 as SGHKS and CDR2 as YYEKEE (reference sequence). The CDR3 sequence: CASSLQIGDYTF. CDR3 DNA: TGTGCCAGCAGCTTGCAAATAGGAGACTACACCTTC.

The chain has TRBV5-6 and TRBJ2-1; TRBD2 agrees at 11 bases. The ends lost 7 bases at V and 3 bases at J; junction bases unmatched: 0. The CDR3 contains 13 residues. CDR1 is SGHDT, CDR2 YYEEEE, per germline. CDR3 region: CASGLAGYNEQFF. DNA for the CDR3: TGTGCCAGCGGACTAGCGGGCTACAATGAGCAGTTCTTC. Combining the CDR3 with reference TRBV5-6 and TRBJ2-1 gives the whole variable domain DAGVTQSPTHLIKTRGQQVTLRCSPKSGHDTVSWYQQALGQGPQFIFQYYEEEERQRGNFPDRFSGHQFPNYSSELNVNALLLGDSALYLCASGLAGYNEQFFGPGTRLTVL.

The chain joins TRBV5-1 to TRBJ1-1, with 8 positions matching TRBD1. Germline V gene data show CDR1 as SGHRS and CDR2 as YFSETQ. This CDR3 comprises 17 residues. Trimming cost V 4 bases and J 0 bases; bases outside gene matches: 11. Here the CDR3 DNA reads TGCGCCAGCAGCGCACCGGGACAGGCCCTGATGAACACTGAAGCTTTCTTT. Encoded protein: CASSAPGQALMNTEAFF.

This clone was counted a single time. The chain has TRBV7-9 and TRBJ2-4, with D maybe TRBD1 (6 bases). Trimming pared 5 bases from V and 3 bases from J, leaving 17 bases between. This CDR3 comprises 16 residues. Germline V gene sequence: CDR1 SEHNR, CDR2 FQNEAQ (reference sequence). The CDR3 nucleotides are TGTGCCAGCAGCCATGGACAGAGTACCTTCAAAAACATTCAGTACTTC. It specifies CASSHGQSTFKNIQYF.

The genes are TRBV30 and TRBJ2-3; 11 positions match TRBD1. The V gene's germline CDR1 is GTSNPN and CDR2 SVGIG (reference sequence). The junction had 11 bases not matched to a gene; V was cut back by 6 bases and J by 6 bases. The CDR3 is 15 residues long. The CDR3 reads CACPSGTGGIDTQYF. CDR3 nucleotide sequence: TGTGCCTGCCCTTCTGGGACAGGGGGAATCGATACGCAGTATTTT.

V gene TRBV7-2 combines with J gene TRBJ1-5; 8 nucleotides match TRBD1. This CDR3 is built from 16 residues. Germline assignment: CDR1 SGHTA and CDR2 FQGNSA. The J segment lost 6 bases and the V segment lost 4 bases, leaving 11 bases of the junction unmatched. CDR3 nucleotides: TGTGCCAGCAGCTGGGGGGCAGGGGGCGCAGGTCAGCCCCAGCATTTT. This gives the protein CASSWGAGGAGQPQHF.

The rearrangement uses TRBV2 and TRBJ2-2; D might be TRBD1 (5 bases). The CDR3 is 15 residues long. The germline V gene encodes CDR1 SNHLY and CDR2 FYNNEI. V lost 5 bases and J lost 4, with 14 bases in between. The CDR3 sequence is CASSKTETGTGELFF. CDR3 nucleotides: TGTGCCAGCAGTAAAACAGAAACAGGCACCGGGGAGCTGTTTTTT.

In this sample, this clone turned up once. The chain carries TRBV5-5 and TRBJ2-5; 9 bases align to TRBD1. The CDR3 contains 15 residues. Trimming removed 5 bases from V and 4 bases from J; junction bases left unmatched: 9. CDR1 is SGHKS and CDR2 is YYEKEE in the germline V gene (reference sequence). The CDR3 region has the DNA TGTGCCAGCAGGAAGGGACAGGGCGGGACAGAGACCCAGTACTTC. Residues: CASRKGQGGTETQYF.

The chain uses TRBV7-9 and TRBJ1-2; 9 bases agree with TRBD1. The CDR3 spans 16 residues. J lost 2 bases, V lost 5 bases, and 9 bases had no gene match. Germline values: CDR1 SEHNR, CDR2 FQNEAQ (reference sequence). CDR3 in DNA: TGTGCCAGCAGCCAAACGACAGGGGGAGTCAACTATGGCTACACCTTC. Residues: CASSQTTGGVNYGYTF.

This clone has a count of ten or more. The chain joins TRBV7-9 to TRBJ2-5; D perhaps matches TRBD1 (6 bases). The V end lost 1 base, the J end lost 5 bases, and 11 bases lay between the germline ends. Germline CDR1 and CDR2: SEHNR and FQNEAQ (reference sequence). The CDR3 totals 14 residues. Written as DNA, the CDR3 is TGTGCCAGCAGCTTAGGCGTCAGGGGTGAGACCCAGTACTTC. It encodes CASSLGVRGETQYF.

This sequence joins TRBV18 and TRBJ2-5, with 10 bases that match TRBD1. J lost 2 bases, V lost 6 bases, and 6 bases had no gene match. Germline CDR1 KGHSH, CDR2 LQKENI. The CDR3 has 15 amino acids. The CDR3 is CASSSGTGVQETQYF. The CDR3 DNA is TGTGCCAGCTCCTCGGGGACAGGGGTACAAGAGACCCAGTACTTC. The whole variable domain, remainder taken from reference TRBV18 and TRBJ2-5, is NAGVMQNPRHLVRRRGQEARLRCSPMKGHSHVYWYRQLPEEGLKFMVYLQKENIIDESGMPKERFSAEFPKEGPSILRIQQVVRGDSAAYFCASSSGTGVQETQYFGPGTRLLVL.

This chain links TRBV2 with TRBJ1-6; 9 bases map to TRBD1. The germline V gene has CDR1 SNHLY and CDR2 FYNNEI. The trim removed 6 bases at V and 7 bases at J, leaving 10 bases unmatched. The CDR3 length is 16 residues. Here the CDR3 reads CASRASSGTGNSPLHF. DNA of the CDR3: TGTGCCAGCAGAGCCAGCTCCGGGACAGGGAATTCACCCCTCCACTTT.

V gene TRBV4-3 combines with J gene TRBJ2-4, with D possibly being TRBD2 (6 bases). The CDR3 is made up of 14 amino acids. V was pared by 1 base and J by 9 bases, with 13 bases between. Germline V lookup: CDR1 LGHNA, CDR2 YSLEER. CDR3 nucleotides: TGCGCCAGCAGCCAAGGGTCTGCGGGACGCATTCAGTACTTC. This gives the protein CASSQGSAGRIQYF.

This clone was counted only a few times. This chain joins TRBV15 and TRBJ2-3; possibly TRBD1 for D (6 bases). This CDR3 is built from 14 residues. V was cut by 4 bases and J by 3 bases, with 11 bases left in between. Germline V CDR1 and CDR2: LNHNV, YYDKDF (reference sequence). The CDR3 DNA follows: TGTGCCACCAGCACCAGGGGTGGGACAGATACGCAGTATTTT. It codes for CATSTRGGTDTQYF.

In this sample, this clone turned up once. J is TRBJ2-5 and V is TRBV19; D perhaps matches TRBD2 (6 bases). Germline CDR1 reads LNHDA; CDR2 reads SQIVND (reference sequence). V was shortened by 4 bases and J by 5 bases, with 29 bases between the two germline ends. The CDR3 loop spans 19 amino acids. The CDR3 bases are TGTGCCAGTAGTAGAAAGGGACTGACACAGCTGGGGAGTAGGGAGACCCAGTACTTC. Translation: CASSRKGLTQLGSRETQYF.

The chain links TRBV7-2 to TRBJ2-7; D not resolved. The V and J ends lost 5 bases and 2 bases respectively, with 7 bases between them. CDR3 length: 12 amino acids. CDR1 and CDR2 from the germline V gene are SGHTA and FQGNSA. CDR3 protein: CASSLQTYEQYF. Written as DNA, the CDR3 is TGTGCCAGCAGCCTACAGACCTACGAGCAGTACTTC.

This clone was seen more than once but under ten times. The chain carries TRBV7-2 and TRBJ2-3, with TRBD2 identical over 12 bases. Germline V gene lookup returns CDR1 SGHTA and CDR2 FQGNSA. V gave up 5 bases and J gave up 1 base; unmatched junction bases: 13. The CDR3 is 19 residues long. Written as DNA, the CDR3 is TGTGCCAGCAGCCCAGGGGCTAGCGGGAGGGCCTATGGCACAGATACGCAGTATTTT. It yields the protein CASSPGASGRAYGTDTQYF.

This CDR3 is CACLGGGNTEAFF. In nucleotides, the CDR3 is TGTGCCTGCCTCGGGGGGGGGAACACTGAAGCTTTCTTT. The gene calls are TRBV30 and TRBJ1-1; perhaps TRBD1 as D (5 bases). CDR3 length equals 13 residues. V lost 6 bases to trimming and J lost 1 base, with 12 bases between them. Germline assignment: CDR1 GTSNPN and CDR2 SVGIG (reference sequence).

The rearrangement joins TRBV5-1 to TRBJ2-7; TRBD1 might be the D (6 bases). The V and J ends lost 2 bases and 6 bases respectively, with 15 bases between them. CDR1 is SGHRS, CDR2 YFSETQ, per germline. This CDR3 comprises 14 residues. The CDR3 loop reads CASSFGQTMSEQYF. CDR3 coding DNA: TGCGCCAGCAGCTTTGGACAGACAATGAGCGAGCAGTACTTC.

This clone has a handful of counts. The chain joins TRBV6-1 to TRBJ2-7; 9 nucleotides agree with TRBD1. Germline-derived CDR1 and CDR2 are MNHNS and SASEGT. Trimming took 6 bases from V and 2 from J; bases not matched to a gene: 8. The CDR3 runs 15 residues. CDR3 nucleotide sequence: TGTGCCAGCAGCGCACCGGGACAGGGCACCTACGAGCAGTACTTC. It encodes CASSAPGQGTYEQYF.

In this sample, this clone turned up a few times. CDR3 DNA: TGTGCCAGTAGTAGTCGGGGACTCTCCTACAATGAGCAGTTCTTC. Residues: CASSSRGLSYNEQFF. This rearrangement joins TRBV19 to TRBJ2-1; possible D gene TRBD2, 6 bases. The V gene lost 4 bases and the J gene lost 0 bases, with 10 bases spanning the gap. CDR1 is LNHDA and CDR2 is SQIVND in the germline V gene (reference sequence). This CDR3 contains 15 residues.

The chain carries TRBV29-1 and TRBJ2-5; TRBD1 agrees at 9 bases. Germline V gene sequence: CDR1 SQVTM, CDR2 ANQGSEA. V was clipped by 1 base and J by 0 bases; unmatched bases: 6. The CDR3 is 16 residues long. As DNA, the CDR3 is TGCAGCGTTGAAGTCGGGTGGGACAGGGACCAAGAGACCCAGTACTTC. Its protein product is CSVEVGWDRDQETQYF.

This clone was detected a few times. CDR3 residues: CASSKCFDRTNSPLHF. As DNA, the CDR3 is TGTGCCAGCAGCAAATGTTTCGACAGAACTAATTCACCCCTCCACTTT. The chain has TRBV21-1 and TRBJ1-6; the D call of TRBD1 is as the table states it, not checked on the DNA. TRBV21-1 is a recognized pseudogene. This CDR3 is 16 amino acids long.

V and J are TRBV7-2 and TRBJ1-1; D uncertain. From germline, CDR1 is SGHTA and CDR2 FQGNSA. Trimming removed 8 bases from V and 3 bases from J, with 16 bases in between. The CDR3 is made up of 14 amino acids. The CDR3 sequence is CASRPQNFDTEAFF. Here the CDR3 DNA reads TGTGCCAGCCGTCCACAGAACTTTGACACTGAAGCTTTCTTT.

This chain connects TRBV12-5 to TRBJ1-5; tentative D call: TRBD1 (5 bases). This CDR3 is built from 18 residues. The germline V and J ends were trimmed by 2 bases and 2 bases, with 19 bases remaining between them. The germline CDR1 and CDR2 sequences are LGHNT and FRNRAP. This CDR3 is CASGLTRSGGGGNQPQHF. The CDR3 region has the DNA TGTGCTAGTGGTTTGACTCGCTCGGGGGGAGGAGGCAATCAGCCCCAGCATTTT.

This chain connects TRBV2 to TRBJ2-7; the match to TRBD1 covers 7 bases. Germline CDR1 and CDR2: SNHLY and FYNNEI. The CDR3 extends over 14 amino acids. Trimming removed 5 bases from V and 4 bases from J; junction bases left unmatched: 8. The DNA of the CDR3 is TGTGCCAGCAGTACTCCGGGACAGTTTTACGAGCAGTACTTC. Its translation: CASSTPGQFYEQYF.